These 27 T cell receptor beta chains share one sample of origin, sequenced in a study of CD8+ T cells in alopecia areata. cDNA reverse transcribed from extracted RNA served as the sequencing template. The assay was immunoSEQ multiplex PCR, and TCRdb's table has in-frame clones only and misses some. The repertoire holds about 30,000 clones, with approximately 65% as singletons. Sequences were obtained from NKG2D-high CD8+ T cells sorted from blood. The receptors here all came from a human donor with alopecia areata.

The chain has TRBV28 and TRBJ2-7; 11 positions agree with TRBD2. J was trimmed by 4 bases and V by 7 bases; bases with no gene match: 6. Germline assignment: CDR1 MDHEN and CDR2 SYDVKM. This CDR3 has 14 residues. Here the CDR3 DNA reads TGTGCCAGCACCTACGGACTAGCGGGTTACGAGCAGTACTTC. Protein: CASTYGLAGYEQYF.

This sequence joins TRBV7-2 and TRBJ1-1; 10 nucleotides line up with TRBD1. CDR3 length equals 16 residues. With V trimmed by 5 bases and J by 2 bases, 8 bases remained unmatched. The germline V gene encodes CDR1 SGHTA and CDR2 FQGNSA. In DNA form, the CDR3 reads TGTGCCAGCAGCCACGGACAGGGGGGCTCAAACACTGAAGCTTTCTTT. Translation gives CASSHGQGGSNTEAFF.

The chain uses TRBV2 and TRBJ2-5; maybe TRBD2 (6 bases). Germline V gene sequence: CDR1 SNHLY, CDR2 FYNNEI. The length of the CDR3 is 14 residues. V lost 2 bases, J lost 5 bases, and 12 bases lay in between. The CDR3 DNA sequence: TGTGCCAGCAGTGAATGGGGTCGGGGGGAGACCCAGTACTTC. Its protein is CASSEWGRGETQYF.

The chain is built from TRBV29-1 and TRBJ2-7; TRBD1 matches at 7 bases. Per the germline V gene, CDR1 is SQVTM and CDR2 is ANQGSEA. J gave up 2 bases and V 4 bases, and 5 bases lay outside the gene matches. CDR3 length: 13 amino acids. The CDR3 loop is CSVVSDRAYEQYF. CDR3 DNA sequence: TGCAGCGTTGTCTCTGACAGGGCCTACGAGCAGTACTTC.

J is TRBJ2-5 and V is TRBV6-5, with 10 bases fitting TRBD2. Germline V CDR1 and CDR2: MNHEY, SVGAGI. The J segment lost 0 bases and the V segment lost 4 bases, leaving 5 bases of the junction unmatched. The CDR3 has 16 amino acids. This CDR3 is CASSFSGGQNQETQYF. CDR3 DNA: TGTGCCAGCAGTTTTAGCGGGGGGCAGAACCAAGAGACCCAGTACTTC.

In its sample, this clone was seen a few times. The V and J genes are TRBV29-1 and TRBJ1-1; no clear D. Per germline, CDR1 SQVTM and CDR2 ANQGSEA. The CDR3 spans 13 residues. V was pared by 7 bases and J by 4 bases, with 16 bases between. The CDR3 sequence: CSAAGGWSTEAFF. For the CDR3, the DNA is TGCAGCGCCGCAGGCGGGTGGAGCACTGAAGCTTTCTTT.

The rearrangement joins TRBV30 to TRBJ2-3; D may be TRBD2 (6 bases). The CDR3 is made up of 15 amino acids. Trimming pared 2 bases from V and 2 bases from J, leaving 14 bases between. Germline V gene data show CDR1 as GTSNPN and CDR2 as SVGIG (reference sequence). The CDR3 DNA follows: TGTGCCTGGAGTCCGGGGGTACAGGCCACAGATACGCAGTATTTT. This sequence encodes CAWSPGVQATDTQYF.

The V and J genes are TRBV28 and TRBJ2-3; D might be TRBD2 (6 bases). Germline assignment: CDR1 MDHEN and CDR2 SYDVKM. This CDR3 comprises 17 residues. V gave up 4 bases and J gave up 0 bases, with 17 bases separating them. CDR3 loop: CASSSPFAGSSTDTQYF. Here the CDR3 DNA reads TGTGCCAGCAGTTCCCCCTTTGCGGGGTCTAGCACAGATACGCAGTATTTT.

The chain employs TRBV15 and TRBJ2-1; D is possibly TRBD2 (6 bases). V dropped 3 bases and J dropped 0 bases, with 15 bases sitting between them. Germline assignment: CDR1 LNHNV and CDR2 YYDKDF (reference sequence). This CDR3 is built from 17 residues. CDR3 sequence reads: CATSSLRLGSSYNEQFF. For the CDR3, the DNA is TGTGCCACCAGCAGCTTACGACTAGGGAGCTCCTACAATGAGCAGTTCTTC.

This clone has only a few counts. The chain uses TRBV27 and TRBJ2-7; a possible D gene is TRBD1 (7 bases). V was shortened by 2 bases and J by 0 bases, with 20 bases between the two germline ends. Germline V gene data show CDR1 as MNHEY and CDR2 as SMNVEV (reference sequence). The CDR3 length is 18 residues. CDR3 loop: CASSLRVPGAGGSYEQYF. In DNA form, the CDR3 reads TGTGCCAGCAGTTTACGTGTACCGGGGGCAGGGGGCTCCTACGAGCAGTACTTC.

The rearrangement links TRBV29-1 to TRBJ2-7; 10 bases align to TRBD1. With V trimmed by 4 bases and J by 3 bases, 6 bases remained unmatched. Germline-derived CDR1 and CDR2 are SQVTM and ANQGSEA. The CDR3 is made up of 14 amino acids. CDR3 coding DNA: TGCAGCGTTGTACCGGGACAGGGGTTCTACGAGCAGTACTTC. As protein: CSVVPGQGFYEQYF.

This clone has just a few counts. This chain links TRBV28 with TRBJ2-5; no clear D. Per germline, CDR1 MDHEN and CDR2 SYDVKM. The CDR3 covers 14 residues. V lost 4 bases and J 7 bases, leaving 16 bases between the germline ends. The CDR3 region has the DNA TGTGCCAGCAGTTCTCGGCGGAATAGAGGGACCCAGTACTTC. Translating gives CASSSRRNRGTQYF.

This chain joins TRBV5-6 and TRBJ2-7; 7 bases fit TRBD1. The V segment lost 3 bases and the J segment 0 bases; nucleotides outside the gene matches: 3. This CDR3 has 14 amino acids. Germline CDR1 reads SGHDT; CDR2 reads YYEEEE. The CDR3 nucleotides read TGTGCCAGCAGCTACCGGACAGGCTCCTACGAGCAGTACTTC. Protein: CASSYRTGSYEQYF.

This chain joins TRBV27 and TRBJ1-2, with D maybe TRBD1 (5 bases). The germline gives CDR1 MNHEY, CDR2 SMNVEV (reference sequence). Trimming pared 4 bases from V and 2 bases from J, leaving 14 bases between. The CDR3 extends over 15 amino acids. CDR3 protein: CASSYEPGQNYGYTF. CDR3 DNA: TGTGCCAGCAGTTATGAACCGGGGCAGAACTATGGCTACACCTTC.

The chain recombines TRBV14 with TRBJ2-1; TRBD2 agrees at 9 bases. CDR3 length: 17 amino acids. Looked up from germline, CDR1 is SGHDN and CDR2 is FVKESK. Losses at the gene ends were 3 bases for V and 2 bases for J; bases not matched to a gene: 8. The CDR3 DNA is TGTGCCAGCAGCCAGGCCGGAACTAGCGGGCCCTACAATGAGCAGTTCTTC. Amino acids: CASSQAGTSGPYNEQFF.

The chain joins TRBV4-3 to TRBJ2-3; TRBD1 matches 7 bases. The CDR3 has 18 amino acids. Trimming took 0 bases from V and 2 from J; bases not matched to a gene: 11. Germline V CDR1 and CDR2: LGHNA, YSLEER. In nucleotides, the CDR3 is TGCGCCAGCAGCCAAGATAGGGGGCAGGGGTACCTCACAGATACGCAGTATTTT. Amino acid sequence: CASSQDRGQGYLTDTQYF.

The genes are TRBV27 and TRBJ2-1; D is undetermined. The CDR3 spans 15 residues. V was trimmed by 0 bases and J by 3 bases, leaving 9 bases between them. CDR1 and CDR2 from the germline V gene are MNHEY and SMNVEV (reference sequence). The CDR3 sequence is CASSLSSYDYNEQFF. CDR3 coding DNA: TGTGCCAGCAGTTTATCATCCTACGACTACAATGAGCAGTTCTTC.

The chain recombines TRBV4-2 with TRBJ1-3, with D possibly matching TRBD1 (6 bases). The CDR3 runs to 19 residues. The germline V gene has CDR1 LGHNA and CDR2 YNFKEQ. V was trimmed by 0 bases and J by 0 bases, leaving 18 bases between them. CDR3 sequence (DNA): TGTGCCAGCAGCCAAGACAGTGAGGACAGAATATACTCTGGAAACACCATATATTTT. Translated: CASSQDSEDRIYSGNTIYF.

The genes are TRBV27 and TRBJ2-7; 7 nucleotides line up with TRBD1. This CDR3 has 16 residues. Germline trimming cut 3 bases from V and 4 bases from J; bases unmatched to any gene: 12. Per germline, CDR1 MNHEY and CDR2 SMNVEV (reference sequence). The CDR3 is CASSFGSEQGWYEQYF. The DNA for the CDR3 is TGTGCCAGCAGTTTTGGGAGCGAACAGGGGTGGTACGAGCAGTACTTC.

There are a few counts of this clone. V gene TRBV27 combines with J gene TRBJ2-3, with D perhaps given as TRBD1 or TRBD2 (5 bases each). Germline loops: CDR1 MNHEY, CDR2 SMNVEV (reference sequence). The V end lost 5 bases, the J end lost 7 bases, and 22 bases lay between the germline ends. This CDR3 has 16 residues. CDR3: CASSTLGRPASHTQYF. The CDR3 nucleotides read TGTGCCAGCAGTACCCTGGGACGGCCAGCGTCACATACGCAGTATTTT.

The CDR3 region is CASSLARVYEQYF. In DNA form, the CDR3 reads TGTGCCAGCAGCTTAGCCAGGGTCTACGAGCAGTACTTC. The V call is TRBV7-9, the J call TRBJ2-7; perhaps TRBD1 as D (5 bases). Germline CDR1 and CDR2: SEHNR and FQNEAQ (reference sequence). CDR3 length: 13 amino acids. Between the trimmed V and J ends, which lost 0 bases and 3 bases, there was a span of 6 bases.

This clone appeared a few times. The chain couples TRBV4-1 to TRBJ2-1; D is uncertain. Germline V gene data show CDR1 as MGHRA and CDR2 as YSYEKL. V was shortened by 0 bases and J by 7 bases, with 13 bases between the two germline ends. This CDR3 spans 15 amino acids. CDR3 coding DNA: TGCGCCAGCAGCCAAGAAAGGGTTCCAGGAAATGAGCAGTTCTTC. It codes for CASSQERVPGNEQFF.

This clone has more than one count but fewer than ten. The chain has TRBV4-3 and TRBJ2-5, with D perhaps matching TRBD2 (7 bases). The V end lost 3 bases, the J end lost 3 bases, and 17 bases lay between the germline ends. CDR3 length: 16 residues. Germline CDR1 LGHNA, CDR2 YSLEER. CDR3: CASSQTLGAGEETQYF. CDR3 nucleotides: TGCGCCAGCAGCCAGACCCTGGGGGCGGGAGAAGAGACCCAGTACTTC.

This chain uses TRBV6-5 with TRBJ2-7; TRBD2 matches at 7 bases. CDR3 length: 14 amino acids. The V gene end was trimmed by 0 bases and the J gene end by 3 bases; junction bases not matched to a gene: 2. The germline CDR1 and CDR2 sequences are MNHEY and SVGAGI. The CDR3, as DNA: TGTGCCAGCAGTTACTCGGGGGGGATCTACGAGCAGTACTTC. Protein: CASSYSGGIYEQYF.

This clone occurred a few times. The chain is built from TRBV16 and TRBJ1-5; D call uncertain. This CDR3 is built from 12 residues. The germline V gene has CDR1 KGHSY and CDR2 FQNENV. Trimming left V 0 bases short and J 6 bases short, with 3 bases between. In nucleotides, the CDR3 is TGTGCCAGCAGCCAATCTGCTCAGCCCCAGCATTTT. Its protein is CASSQSAQPQHF.

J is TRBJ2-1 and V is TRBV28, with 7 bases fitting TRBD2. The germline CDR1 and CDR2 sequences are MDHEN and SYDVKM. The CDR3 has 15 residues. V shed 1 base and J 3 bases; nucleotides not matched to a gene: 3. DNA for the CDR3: TGTGCCAGCAGTTTATTAGCGGGCTTCTACAATGAGCAGTTCTTC. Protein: CASSLLAGFYNEQFF.

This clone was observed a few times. CDR3 in amino acids: CASSPTSTDTQYF. The CDR3 bases are TGTGCCAGTAGTCCGACTAGCACAGATACGCAGTATTTT. V usage is TRBV19 and J usage is TRBJ2-3; D uncertain. Trimming removed 5 bases from V and 0 bases from J, with 6 bases in between. Germline loops: CDR1 LNHDA, CDR2 SQIVND (reference sequence). The CDR3 is made up of 13 amino acids.